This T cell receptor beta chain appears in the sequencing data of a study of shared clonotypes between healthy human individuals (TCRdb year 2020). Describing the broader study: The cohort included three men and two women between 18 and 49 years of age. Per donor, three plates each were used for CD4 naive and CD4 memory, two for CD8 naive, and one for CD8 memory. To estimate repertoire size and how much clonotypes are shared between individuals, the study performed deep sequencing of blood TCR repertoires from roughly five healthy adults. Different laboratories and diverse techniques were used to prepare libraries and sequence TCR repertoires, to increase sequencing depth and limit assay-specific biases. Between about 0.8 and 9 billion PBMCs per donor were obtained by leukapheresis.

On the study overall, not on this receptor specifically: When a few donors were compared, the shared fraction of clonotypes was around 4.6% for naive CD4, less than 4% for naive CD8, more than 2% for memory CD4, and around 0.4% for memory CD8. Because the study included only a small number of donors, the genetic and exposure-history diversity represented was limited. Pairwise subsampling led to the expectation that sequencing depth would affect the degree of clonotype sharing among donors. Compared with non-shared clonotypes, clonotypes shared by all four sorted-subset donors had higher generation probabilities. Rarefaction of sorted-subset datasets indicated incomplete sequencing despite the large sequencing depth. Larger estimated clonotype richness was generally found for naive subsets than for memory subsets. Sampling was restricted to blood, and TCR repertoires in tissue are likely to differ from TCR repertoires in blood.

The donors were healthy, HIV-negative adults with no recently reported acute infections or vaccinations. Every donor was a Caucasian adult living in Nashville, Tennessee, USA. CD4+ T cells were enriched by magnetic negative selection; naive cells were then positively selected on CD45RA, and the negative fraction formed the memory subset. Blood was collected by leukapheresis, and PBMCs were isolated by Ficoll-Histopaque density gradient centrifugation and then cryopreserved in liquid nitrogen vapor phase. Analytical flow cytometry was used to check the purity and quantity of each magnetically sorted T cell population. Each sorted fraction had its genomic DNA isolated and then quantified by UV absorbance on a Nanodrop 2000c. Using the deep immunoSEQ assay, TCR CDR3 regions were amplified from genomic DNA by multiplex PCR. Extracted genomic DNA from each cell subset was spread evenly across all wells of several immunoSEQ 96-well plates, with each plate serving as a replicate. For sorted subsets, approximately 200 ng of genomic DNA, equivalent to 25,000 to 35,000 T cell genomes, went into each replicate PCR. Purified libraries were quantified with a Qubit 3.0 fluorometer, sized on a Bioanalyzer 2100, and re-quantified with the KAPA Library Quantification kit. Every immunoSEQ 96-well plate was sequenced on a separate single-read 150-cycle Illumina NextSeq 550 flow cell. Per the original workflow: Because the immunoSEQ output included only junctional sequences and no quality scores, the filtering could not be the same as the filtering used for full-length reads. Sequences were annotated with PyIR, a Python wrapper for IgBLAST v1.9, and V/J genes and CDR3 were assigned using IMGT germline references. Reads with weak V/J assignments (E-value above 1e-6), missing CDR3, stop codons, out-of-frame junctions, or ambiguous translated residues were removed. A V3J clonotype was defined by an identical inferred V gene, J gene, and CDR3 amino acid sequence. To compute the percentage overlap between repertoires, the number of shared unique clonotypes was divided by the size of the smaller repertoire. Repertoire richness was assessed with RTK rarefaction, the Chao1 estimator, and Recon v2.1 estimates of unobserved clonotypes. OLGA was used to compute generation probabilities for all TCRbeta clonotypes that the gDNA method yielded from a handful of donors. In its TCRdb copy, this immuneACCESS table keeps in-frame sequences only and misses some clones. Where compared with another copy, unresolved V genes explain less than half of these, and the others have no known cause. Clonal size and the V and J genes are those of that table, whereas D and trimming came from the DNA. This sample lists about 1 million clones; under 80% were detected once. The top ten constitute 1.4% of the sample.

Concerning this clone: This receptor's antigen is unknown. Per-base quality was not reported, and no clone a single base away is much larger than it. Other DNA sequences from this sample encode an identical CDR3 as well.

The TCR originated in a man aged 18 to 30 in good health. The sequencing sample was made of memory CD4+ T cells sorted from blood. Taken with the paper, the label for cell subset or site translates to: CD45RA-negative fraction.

The CDR3: CASSGSANYGYTF. The DNA reads TGTGCCAGCAGTGGTTCCGCTAACTATGGCTACACCTTC. The rearrangement joined TRBV2 to TRBJ1-2, with the D gene not confidently named. There are 13 amino acids in the CDR3, from cysteine to phenylalanine inclusive. CDR3 DNA is the only sequence kept; it has 39 bases, read in frame from the first base. Deletion took 4 bases off V and 0 bases off J, with a span of 6 bases between the germline ends. Reading the germline V gene gives CDR1 SNHLY and CDR2 FYNNEI.